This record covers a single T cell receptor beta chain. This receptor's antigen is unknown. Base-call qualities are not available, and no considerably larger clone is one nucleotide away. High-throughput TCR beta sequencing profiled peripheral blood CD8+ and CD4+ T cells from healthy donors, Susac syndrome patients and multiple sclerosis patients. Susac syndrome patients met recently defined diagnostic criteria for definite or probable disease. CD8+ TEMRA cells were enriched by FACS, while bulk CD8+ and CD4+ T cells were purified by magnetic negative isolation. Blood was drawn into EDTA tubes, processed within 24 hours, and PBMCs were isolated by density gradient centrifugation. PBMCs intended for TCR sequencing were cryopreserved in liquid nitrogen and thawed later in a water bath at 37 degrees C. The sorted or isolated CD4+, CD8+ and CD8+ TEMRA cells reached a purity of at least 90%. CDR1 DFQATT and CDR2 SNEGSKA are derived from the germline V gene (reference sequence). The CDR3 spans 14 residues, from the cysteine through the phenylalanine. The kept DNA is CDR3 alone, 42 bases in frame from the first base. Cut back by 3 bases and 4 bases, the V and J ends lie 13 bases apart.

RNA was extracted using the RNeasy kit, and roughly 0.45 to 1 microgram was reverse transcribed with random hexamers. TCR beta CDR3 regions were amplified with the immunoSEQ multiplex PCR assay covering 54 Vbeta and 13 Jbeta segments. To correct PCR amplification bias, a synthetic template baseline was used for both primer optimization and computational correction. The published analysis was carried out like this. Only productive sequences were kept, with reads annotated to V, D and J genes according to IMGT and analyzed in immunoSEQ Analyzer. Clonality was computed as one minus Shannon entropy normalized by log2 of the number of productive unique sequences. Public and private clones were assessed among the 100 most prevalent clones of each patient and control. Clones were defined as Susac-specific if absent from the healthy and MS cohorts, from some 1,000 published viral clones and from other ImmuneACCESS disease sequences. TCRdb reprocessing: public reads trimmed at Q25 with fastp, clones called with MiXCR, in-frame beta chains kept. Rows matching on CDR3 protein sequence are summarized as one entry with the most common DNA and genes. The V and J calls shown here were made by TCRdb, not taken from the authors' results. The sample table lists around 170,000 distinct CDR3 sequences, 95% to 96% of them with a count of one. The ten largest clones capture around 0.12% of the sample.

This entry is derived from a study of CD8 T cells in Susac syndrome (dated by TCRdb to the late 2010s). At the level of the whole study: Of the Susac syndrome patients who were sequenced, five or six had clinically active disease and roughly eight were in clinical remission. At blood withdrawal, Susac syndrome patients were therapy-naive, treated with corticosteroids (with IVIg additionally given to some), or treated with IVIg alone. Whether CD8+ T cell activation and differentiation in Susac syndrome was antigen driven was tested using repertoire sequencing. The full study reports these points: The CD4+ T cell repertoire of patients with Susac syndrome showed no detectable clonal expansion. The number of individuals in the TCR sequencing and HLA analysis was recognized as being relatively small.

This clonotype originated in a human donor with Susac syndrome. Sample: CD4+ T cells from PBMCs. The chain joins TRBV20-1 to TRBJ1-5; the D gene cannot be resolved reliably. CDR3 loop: CSARDGPSNQPQHF. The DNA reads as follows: TGCAGTGCTAGGGATGGACCGTCAAATCAGCCCCAGCATTTT.